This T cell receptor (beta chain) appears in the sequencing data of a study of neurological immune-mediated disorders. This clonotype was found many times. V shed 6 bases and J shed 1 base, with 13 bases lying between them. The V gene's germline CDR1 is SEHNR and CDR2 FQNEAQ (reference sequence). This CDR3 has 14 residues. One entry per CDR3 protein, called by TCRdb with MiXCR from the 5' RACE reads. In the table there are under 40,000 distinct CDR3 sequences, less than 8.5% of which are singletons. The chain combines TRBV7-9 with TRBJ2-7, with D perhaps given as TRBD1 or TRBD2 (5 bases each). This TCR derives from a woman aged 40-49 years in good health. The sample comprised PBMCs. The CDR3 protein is CASSSGTDSYEQYV. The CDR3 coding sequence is TGTGCCAGCAGTTCCGGGACGGATTCCTACGAGCAGTACGTC.